This paragraph reports one TCR beta chain. Its antigen is currently unknown. The PCR ran on 60 Vbeta and 13 Jbeta primers. The method was immunoSEQ multiplex PCR; TCRdb's version includes in-frame clones alone and lacks a portion of them. Of 100,000 or so clones in the sample, around 75% were seen once. This sample was included in a study of cytomegalovirus exposure and HLA in healthy donors. Study observations and caveats: As a later analysis showed, a missense DCLRE1C variant was linked to trimming of TCR beta V- and J-genes. Most observed TCR sequences were rare, whereas some public TCRs were detected in many donors. About 87% or about 30% of the time was how often most TCR beta V segments were productive, according to an earlier analysis. According to the study, around 150 TCR beta chains were cytomegalovirus-associated.

This CDR3 spans 14 amino acids. Per germline, CDR1 SGHRS and CDR2 YFSETQ. With 2 bases clipped from V and 2 bases from J, the junction kept 2 bases outside the gene matches. This chain uses TRBV5-1 with TRBJ2-3; 7 nucleotides match TRBD2. Sequenced: PBMCs. The sequence was obtained from a man aged 25 to 45 in good health and CMV-seropositive. This CDR3 is CASSLSGDTDTQYF. The DNA for the CDR3 is TGCGCCAGCAGCTTAAGCGGGGACACAGATACGCAGTATTTT.